Listed below are T cell receptor beta chains from one sample, sequenced in a study of cytomegalovirus exposure and HLA in healthy donors. Libraries were prepared by immunoSEQ multiplex PCR; TCRdb keeps only in-frame clonotypes and omits some of them. The sample comprises 150,000 to 200,000 clones, approximately 70% of which are singletons, and roughly 6.6% rests with the top ten. The sequencing input was PBMCs. The receptor set was obtained from a man aged 35 to 55 in good health and CMV-seropositive. CDR3s include the opening cysteine and the closing phenylalanine or tryptophan.

v_gene: TRBV7-2
j_gene: TRBJ1-2
CDR3aa: CASSFGHGYGYTF

v_gene: TRBV2
j_gene: TRBJ2-5
CDR3aa: CASTRTRQETQYF

v_gene: TRBV7-2
j_gene: TRBJ2-5
CDR3aa: CASSLSGGAETQYF

v_gene: TRBV27
j_gene: TRBJ2-6
CDR3aa: CASSLTGLLSSGANVLTF

v_gene: TRBV7-2
j_gene: TRBJ2-7
CDR3aa: CASSRGQGYEQYF

v_gene: TRBV30
j_gene: TRBJ1-3
CDR3aa: CAWSSRAGPGNTIYF

v_gene: TRBV7-2
j_gene: TRBJ1-5
CDR3aa: CASNTGSNGQPQHF

v_gene: TRBV6-5
j_gene: TRBJ1-1
CDR3aa: CASSYSTGEAFF

v_gene: TRBV2
j_gene: TRBJ1-1
CDR3aa: CASSVQGARTEAFF

v_gene: TRBV4-3
j_gene: TRBJ2-1
CDR3aa: CASSQDPYSTGVTSNSYNEQFF

v_gene: TRBV6-5
j_gene: TRBJ2-1
CDR3aa: CASSYTRGLGGNEQFF

v_gene: TRBV7-3
j_gene: TRBJ1-1
CDR3aa: CASSPNRGSTEAFF

v_gene: TRBV19
j_gene: TRBJ2-2
CDR3aa: CASSPQETTGELFF

v_gene: TRBV7-2
j_gene: TRBJ1-1
CDR3aa: CASSSAEEGRSNTEAFF

v_gene: TRBV7-2
j_gene: TRBJ1-1
CDR3aa: CASSHPQGGAGGNTEAFF

v_gene: TRBV7-9
j_gene: TRBJ1-1
CDR3aa: CASSSEGIYYTEAFF

v_gene: TRBV7-9
j_gene: TRBJ1-3
CDR3aa: CASSLADRGTHYSGNTIYF

v_gene: TRBV7-9
j_gene: TRBJ2-7
CDR3aa: CASSLHSRGTYEQYF

v_gene: TRBV15
j_gene: TRBJ1-4
CDR3aa: CATSRRGLSNEKLFF

v_gene: TRBV6-5
j_gene: TRBJ1-1
CDR3aa: CAGSYRTGVNTEAFF

v_gene: TRBV30
j_gene: TRBJ1-1
CDR3aa: CAWIKGEGMNTEAFF

v_gene: TRBV4-1
j_gene: TRBJ2-7
CDR3aa: CASSQEVGHSAYEQYF

v_gene: TRBV9
j_gene: TRBJ1-4
CDR3aa: CASSRDRVGEKLFF

v_gene: TRBV19
j_gene: TRBJ1-2
CDR3aa: CASSMRLNYGYTF

v_gene: TRBV9
j_gene: TRBJ2-7
CDR3aa: CASSVAGGGFYEQYF

v_gene: TRBV30
j_gene: TRBJ1-6
CDR3aa: CAWSFIPGGSPLHF

v_gene: TRBV6-1
j_gene: TRBJ2-5
CDR3aa: CASSETSGGSKTQYF

v_gene: TRBV5-1
j_gene: TRBJ1-4
CDR3aa: CASSPQGTGILPEKLFF

v_gene: TRBV7-2
j_gene: TRBJ1-4
CDR3aa: CASSRGQGTNEKLFF

v_gene: TRBV5-1
j_gene: TRBJ2-7
CDR3aa: CASSLGTSGDFSYEQYF

v_gene: TRBV9
j_gene: TRBJ1-6
CDR3aa: CASSAQGADYNSPLHF

v_gene: TRBV14
j_gene: TRBJ1-1
CDR3aa: CASSADPGGGAFF

v_gene: TRBV30
j_gene: TRBJ2-2
CDR3aa: CAWSFTGELFF

v_gene: TRBV7-6
j_gene: TRBJ2-7
CDR3aa: CASSNRQGTYEQYF

v_gene: TRBV7-6
j_gene: TRBJ1-1
CDR3aa: CASSAWTGPTGTEAFF

v_gene: TRBV14
j_gene: TRBJ1-3
CDR3aa: CASSQVVSGPSSGNTIYF

v_gene: TRBV7-8
j_gene: TRBJ2-7
CDR3aa: CASSLAGQGAKDYEQYF

v_gene: TRBV6-5
j_gene: TRBJ2-7
CDR3aa: CASSSRTGSHEQYF

v_gene: TRBV9
j_gene: TRBJ2-4
CDR3aa: CASSGDMENIQYF

v_gene: TRBV9
j_gene: TRBJ2-6
CDR3aa: CASSVLAPPGANVLTF